This T cell receptor beta chain was sequenced for a study of T-cell memory formation after mild COVID-19. Study-wide points: Whereas later expanders leaned CD4+, clones contracting day 15 to 85 showed a balanced CD4/CD8 makeup.

As concerns this clonotype: The target antigen is unknown.

TCRdb processed the 5' RACE reads anew with MiXCR; each CDR3 protein has one entry. This sample carries 45,000 to 55,000 distinct CDR3 sequences, over 9% of them seen once, and the ten largest clones take about 10%. Trimming stripped 3 bases from V and 5 bases from J, with 13 bases between. The CDR3 is 15 amino acids. Looked up from germline, CDR1 is LNHDA and CDR2 is SQIVND (reference sequence). Input material: PBMCs or a T cell subset sorted from them (not recorded which). The TCR originated in an adult woman who had mild COVID-19 (a few samples of this study predate the infection). Cell type and time point are not known. This rearrangement joins TRBV19 to TRBJ1-4; tentatively, D is TRBD1 (6 bases). The CDR3 loop reads CASSIRGGGNEKLFF. Here the CDR3 DNA reads TGTGCCAGTAGTATCAGAGGGGGAGGAAATGAAAAACTGTTTTTT.